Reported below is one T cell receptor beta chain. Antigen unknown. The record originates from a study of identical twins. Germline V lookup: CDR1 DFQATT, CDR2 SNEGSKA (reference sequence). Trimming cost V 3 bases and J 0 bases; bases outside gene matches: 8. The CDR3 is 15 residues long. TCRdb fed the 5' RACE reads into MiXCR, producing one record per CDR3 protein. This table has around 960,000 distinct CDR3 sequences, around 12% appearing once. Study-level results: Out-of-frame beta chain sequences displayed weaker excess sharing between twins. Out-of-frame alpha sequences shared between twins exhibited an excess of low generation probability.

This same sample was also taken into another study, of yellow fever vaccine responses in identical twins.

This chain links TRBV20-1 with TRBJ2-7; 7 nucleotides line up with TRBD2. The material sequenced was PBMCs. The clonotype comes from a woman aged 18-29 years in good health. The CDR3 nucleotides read TGCAGTGCTAGTAAGAGCGGGGCTTTCTCCTACGAGCAGTACTTC. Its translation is CSASKSGAFSYEQYF.